This TCR beta chain was captured by sequencing in a study of T cell repertoires in cytomegalovirus infection. Study-wide findings and caveats: People with CMV and the relevant HLA were identified by cumulative public TCR beta family frequency.

Via MiXCR, TCRdb re-called the reads, giving one row per CDR3 protein. The sample has 680,000 or so distinct CDR3 sequences, roughly 35% seen once. CDR1 SGHDT and CDR2 YYEEEE come from the germline V gene. Trimming removed 0 bases at V and 9 bases at J, with 7 bases between. This CDR3 spans 13 amino acids. There are a few counts of this clonotype. Its antigen remains unknown. The sequenced sample was PBMCs. The rearrangement links TRBV5-6 to TRBJ1-6; D ambiguous. This receptor was taken from a human donor in good health (CMV status not recorded). Some clones in this sample may be carry-over from other donors' samples. CDR3 coding DNA: TGTGCCAGCAGCTTGGCGCAGAGTTCACCCCTCCACTTT. Protein product: CASSLAQSSPLHF.